The clone carrying this TCR beta chain appeared a single time. The antigen remains undetermined. The sample is drawn from a study of CD8+ T cells in alopecia areata. As for the study in general: Treatment comprised oral tofacitinib, 5 to 10 mg twice daily, in treated patients. General study points: Mice gave a clearer picture of TCR sharing than patients did, possibly for HLA-related reasons.

Alopecia areata patients provided lesional scalp punch biopsies and peripheral blood. RNA, once extracted, was reverse transcribed into cDNA for use as the sequencing template. Profiled with immunoSEQ multiplex PCR; TCRdb holds only in-frame clones, not every one. Counted here are over 120,000 clones, roughly three fifths occurring once; the ten biggest clones make up roughly 6.7%. This sequence originates from a human donor with alopecia areata. This specimen was CD4+ T cells sorted from blood, taken at week 0.

As DNA, the CDR3 is TGTGCCAGCAGCTTGGTTACGGACACCGGGGAGCTGTTTTTT. Residues: CASSLVTDTGELFF. The chain carries TRBV5-4 and TRBJ2-2; D gene unclear. Germline V gives CDR1 SGHNT, CDR2 YYREEE (reference sequence). Between the trimmed V and J ends, which lost 0 bases and 3 bases, there was a span of 6 bases. This CDR3 is 14 amino acids long.